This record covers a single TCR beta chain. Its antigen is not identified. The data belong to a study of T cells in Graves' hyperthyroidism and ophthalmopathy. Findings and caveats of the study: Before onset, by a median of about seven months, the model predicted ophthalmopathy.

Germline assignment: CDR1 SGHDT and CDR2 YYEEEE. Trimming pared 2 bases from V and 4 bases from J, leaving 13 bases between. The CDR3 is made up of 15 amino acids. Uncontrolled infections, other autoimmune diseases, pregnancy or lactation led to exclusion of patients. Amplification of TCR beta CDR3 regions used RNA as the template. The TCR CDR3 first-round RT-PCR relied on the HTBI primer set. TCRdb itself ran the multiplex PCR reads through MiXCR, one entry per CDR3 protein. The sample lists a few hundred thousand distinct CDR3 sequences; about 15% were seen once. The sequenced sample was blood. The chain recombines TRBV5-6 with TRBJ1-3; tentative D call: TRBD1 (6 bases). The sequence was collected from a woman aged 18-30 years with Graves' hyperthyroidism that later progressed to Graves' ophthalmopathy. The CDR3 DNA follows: TGTGCCAGCAGCTTACACGGGACAAGAGGAAACACCATATATTTT. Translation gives CASSLHGTRGNTIYF.